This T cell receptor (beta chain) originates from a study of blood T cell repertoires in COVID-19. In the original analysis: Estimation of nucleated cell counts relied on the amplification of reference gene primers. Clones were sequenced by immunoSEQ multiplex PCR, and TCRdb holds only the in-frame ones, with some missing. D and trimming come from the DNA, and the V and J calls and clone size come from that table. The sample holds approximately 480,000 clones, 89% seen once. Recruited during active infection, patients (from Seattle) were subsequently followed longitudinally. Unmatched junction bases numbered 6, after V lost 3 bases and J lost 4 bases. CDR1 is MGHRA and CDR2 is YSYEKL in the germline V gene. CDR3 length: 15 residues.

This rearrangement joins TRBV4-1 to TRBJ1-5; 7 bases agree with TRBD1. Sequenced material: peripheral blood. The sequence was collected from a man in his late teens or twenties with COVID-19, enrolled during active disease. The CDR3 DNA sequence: TGCGCCAGCAGCCACCCTGACAGGGAAAATCAGCCCCAGCATTTT. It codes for CASSHPDRENQPQHF.